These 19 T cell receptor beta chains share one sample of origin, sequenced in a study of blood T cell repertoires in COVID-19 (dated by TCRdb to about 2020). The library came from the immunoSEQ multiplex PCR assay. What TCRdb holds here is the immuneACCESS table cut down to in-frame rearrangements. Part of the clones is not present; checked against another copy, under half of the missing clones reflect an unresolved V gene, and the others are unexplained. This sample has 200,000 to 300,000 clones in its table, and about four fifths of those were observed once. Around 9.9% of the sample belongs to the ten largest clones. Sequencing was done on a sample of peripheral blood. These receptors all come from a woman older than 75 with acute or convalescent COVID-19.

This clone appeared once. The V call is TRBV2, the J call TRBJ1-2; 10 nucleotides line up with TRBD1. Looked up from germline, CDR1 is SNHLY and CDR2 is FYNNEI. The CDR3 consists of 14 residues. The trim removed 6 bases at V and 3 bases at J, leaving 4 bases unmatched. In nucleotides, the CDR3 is TGTGCCAGCAGGGCCGGGACAGGGGACTATGGCTACACCTTC. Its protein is CASRAGTGDYGYTF.

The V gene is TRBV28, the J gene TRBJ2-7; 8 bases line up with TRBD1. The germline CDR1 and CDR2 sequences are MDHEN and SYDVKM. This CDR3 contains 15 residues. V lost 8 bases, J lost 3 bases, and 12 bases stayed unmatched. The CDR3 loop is CASRKRQGLYYEQYF. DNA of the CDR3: TGTGCCAGCCGCAAGCGACAGGGGCTATACTACGAGCAGTACTTC.

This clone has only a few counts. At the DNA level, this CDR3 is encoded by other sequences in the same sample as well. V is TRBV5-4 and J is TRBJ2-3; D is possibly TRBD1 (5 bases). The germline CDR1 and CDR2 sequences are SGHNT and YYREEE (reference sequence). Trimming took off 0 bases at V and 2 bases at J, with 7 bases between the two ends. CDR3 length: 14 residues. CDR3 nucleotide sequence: TGTGCCAGCAGCTTGGACAGGTCCACAGATACGCAGTATTTT. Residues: CASSLDRSTDTQYF.

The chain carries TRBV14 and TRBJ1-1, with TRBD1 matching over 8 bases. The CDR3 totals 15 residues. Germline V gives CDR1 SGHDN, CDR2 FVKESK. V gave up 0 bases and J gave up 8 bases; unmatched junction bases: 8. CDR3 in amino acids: CASSQEEDRAREAFF. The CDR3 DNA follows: TGTGCCAGCAGCCAAGAAGAGGACAGGGCAAGGGAAGCTTTCTTT.

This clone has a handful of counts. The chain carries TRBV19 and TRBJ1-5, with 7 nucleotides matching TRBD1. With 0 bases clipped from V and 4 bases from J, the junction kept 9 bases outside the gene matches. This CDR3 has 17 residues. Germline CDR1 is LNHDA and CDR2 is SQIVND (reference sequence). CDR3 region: CASSIDRRGRRNQPQHF. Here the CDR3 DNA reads TGTGCCAGTAGTATAGATCGCAGGGGGAGACGGAATCAGCCCCAGCATTTT. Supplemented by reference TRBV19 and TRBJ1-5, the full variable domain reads DGGITQSPKYLFRKEGQNVTLSCEQNLNHDAMYWYRQDPGQGLRLIYYSQIVNDFQKGDIAEGYSVSREKKESFPLTVTSAQKNPTAFYLCASSIDRRGRRNQPQHFGDGTRLSIL.

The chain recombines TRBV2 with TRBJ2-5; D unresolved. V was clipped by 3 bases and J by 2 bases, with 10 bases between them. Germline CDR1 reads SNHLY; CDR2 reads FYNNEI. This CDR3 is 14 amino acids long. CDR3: CASSELPPQETQYF. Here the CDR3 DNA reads TGTGCCAGCAGTGAGCTACCACCTCAAGAGACCCAGTACTTC.

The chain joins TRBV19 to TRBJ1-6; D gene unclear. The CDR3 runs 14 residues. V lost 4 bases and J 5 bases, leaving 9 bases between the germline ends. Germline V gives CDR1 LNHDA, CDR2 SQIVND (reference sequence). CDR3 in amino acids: CASSNGGDNSPLHF. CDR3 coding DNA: TGTGCCAGTAGTAACGGCGGAGATAATTCACCCCTCCACTTT.

CDR3 bases: TGTGCCAGCAGCACTCTGGGCCGACAGGGAGGTACCGGGGAGCTGTTTTTT. It translates to CASSTLGRQGGTGELFF. The chain carries TRBV5-6 and TRBJ2-2, with a tentative D call TRBD1 (7 bases). Germline CDR1 SGHDT, CDR2 YYEEEE. Trimming took off 4 bases at V and 5 bases at J, with 21 bases between the two ends. CDR3 length: 17 residues.

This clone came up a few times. The CDR3 DNA follows: TGTGCCAGCAGCGTAGACGGAGGAGGCTTTACAGATACGCAGTATTTT. This codes for CASSVDGGGFTDTQYF. The chain has TRBV9 and TRBJ2-3; D is perhaps TRBD2 (5 bases). The CDR3 consists of 16 residues. Germline V gene lookup returns CDR1 SGDLS and CDR2 YYNGEE. Trimming removed 0 bases from V and 3 bases from J, with 14 bases in between.

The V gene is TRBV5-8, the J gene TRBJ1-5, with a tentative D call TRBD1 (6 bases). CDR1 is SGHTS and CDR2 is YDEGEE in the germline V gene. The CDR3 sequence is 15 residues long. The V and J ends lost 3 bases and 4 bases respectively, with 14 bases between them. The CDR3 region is CASSSRGGRNQPQHF. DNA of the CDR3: TGTGCCAGCAGCTCGCGGGGGGGCCGGAATCAGCCCCAGCATTTT.

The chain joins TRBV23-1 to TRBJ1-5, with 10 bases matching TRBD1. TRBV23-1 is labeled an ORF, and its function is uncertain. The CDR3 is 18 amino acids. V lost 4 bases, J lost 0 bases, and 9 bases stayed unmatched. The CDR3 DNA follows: TGCGCCAGCAGTCTGACCGGGACAGGGGAGAGTAGCAATCAGCCCCAGCATTTT. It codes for CASSLTGTGESSNQPQHF.

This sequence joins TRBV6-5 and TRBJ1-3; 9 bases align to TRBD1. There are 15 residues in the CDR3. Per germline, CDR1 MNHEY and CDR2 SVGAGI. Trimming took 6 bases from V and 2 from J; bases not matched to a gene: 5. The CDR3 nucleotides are TGTGCCAGCAGAACAGGGGGCCCCGCTGGAAACACCATATATTTT. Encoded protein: CASRTGGPAGNTIYF.

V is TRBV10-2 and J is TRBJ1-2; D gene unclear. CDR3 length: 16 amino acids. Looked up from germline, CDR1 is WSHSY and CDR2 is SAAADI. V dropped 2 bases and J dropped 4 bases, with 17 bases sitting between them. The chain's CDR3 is CASSERVRGTSYGYTF. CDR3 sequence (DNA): TGCGCCAGCAGTGAGCGCGTACGGGGAACCTCCTATGGCTACACCTTC.

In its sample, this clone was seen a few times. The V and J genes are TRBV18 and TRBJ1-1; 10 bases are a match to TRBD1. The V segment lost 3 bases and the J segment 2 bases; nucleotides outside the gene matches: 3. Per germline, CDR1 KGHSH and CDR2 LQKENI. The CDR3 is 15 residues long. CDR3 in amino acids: CASSPRTGGNTEAFF. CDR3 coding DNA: TGTGCCAGCTCACCCAGGACAGGGGGAAACACTGAAGCTTTCTTT.

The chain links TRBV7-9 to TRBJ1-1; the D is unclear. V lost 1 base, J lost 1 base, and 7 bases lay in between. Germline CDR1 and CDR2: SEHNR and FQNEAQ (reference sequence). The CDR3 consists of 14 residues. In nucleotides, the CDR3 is TGTGCCAGCAGCTTAGGGGCCGGGAACACTGAAGCTTTCTTT. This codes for CASSLGAGNTEAFF.

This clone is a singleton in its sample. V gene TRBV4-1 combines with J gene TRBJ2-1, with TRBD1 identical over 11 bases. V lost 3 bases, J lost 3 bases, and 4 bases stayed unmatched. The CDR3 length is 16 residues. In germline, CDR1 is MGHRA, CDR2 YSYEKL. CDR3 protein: CASSQPGQGGYNEQFF. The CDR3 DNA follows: TGCGCCAGCAGCCAGCCGGGACAGGGGGGCTACAATGAGCAGTTCTTC.

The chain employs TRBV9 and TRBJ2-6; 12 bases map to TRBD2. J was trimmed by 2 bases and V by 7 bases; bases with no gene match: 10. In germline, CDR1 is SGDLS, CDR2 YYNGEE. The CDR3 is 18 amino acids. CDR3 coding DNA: TGTGCCAGCTCCCCTAGCGGGGGGGCCTCGACTGGGGCCAACGTCCTGACTTTC. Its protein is CASSPSGGASTGANVLTF.

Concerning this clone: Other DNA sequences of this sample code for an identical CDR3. The DNA for the CDR3 is TGTGCCAGCAGCTTGGGGCGGAACTATGGCTACACCTTC. This codes for CASSLGRNYGYTF. The chain is built from TRBV5-6 and TRBJ1-2, with D unresolved. Germline CDR1 reads SGHDT; CDR2 reads YYEEEE. The CDR3 runs 13 residues. V was shortened by 0 bases and J by 2 bases, with 5 bases between the two germline ends. Based on the CDR3 plus reference TRBV5-6 and TRBJ1-2, the full variable domain is DAGVTQSPTHLIKTRGQQVTLRCSPKSGHDTVSWYQQALGQGPQFIFQYYEEEERQRGNFPDRFSGHQFPNYSSELNVNALLLGDSALYLCASSLGRNYGYTFGSGTRLTVV.

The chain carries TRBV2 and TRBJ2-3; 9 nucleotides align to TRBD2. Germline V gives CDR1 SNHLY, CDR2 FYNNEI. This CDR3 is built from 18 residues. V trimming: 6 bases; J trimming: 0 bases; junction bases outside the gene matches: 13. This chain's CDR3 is CASSRGGSGGSSTDTQYF. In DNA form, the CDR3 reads TGTGCCAGCAGCCGAGGGGGTAGCGGGGGCTCGAGCACAGATACGCAGTATTTT.